Below are 14 T cell receptor beta chains sequenced from a single sample in a study of cytomegalovirus exposure and HLA in healthy donors. The PCR used 60 Vbeta and 13 Jbeta primers. The data were produced by immunoSEQ multiplex PCR, yet TCRdb's version contains in-frame clones alone and is incomplete. This sample has some 130,000 clones, with around a tenth found just once. Sequencing was carried out using PBMCs. The source is a man in his fifties in good health and CMV-seronegative.

The rearrangement joins TRBV5-1 to TRBJ1-3; perhaps TRBD1 as D (5 bases). CDR3 length: 18 residues. Per the germline V gene, CDR1 is SGHRS and CDR2 is YFSETQ. Trimming pared 0 bases from V and 3 bases from J, leaving 19 bases between. The CDR3 bases are TGCGCCAGCAGCTTGGGGGTGGATCCAGGGTTAAGTGGAAACACCATATATTTT. This encodes CASSLGVDPGLSGNTIYF.

A few counts support this clone. This chain links TRBV2 with TRBJ1-1; TRBD1 might be the D (5 bases). The length of the CDR3 is 13 residues. Germline V gene sequence: CDR1 SNHLY, CDR2 FYNNEI. Trimming left V 8 bases short and J 2 bases short, with 12 bases between. The CDR3 bases are TGTGCCAGCCGCACGACAGAAAACACTGAAGCTTTCTTT. Its translation: CASRTTENTEAFF.

The chain carries TRBV30 and TRBJ1-2, with TRBD1 matching over 7 bases. The CDR3 is 13 amino acids. CDR1 GTSNPN and CDR2 SVGIG come from the germline V gene (reference sequence). V lost 3 bases to trimming and J lost 6 bases; unmatched junction nucleotides: 7. The CDR3 DNA is TGTGCCTGGAGGGTTCGGGACAGTGATGGCTACACCTTC. Translated, it gives CAWRVRDSDGYTF.

This chain uses TRBV30 with TRBJ1-5, with a possible D match to TRBD1 (5 bases). Trimming left V 2 bases short and J 7 bases short, with 12 bases between. This CDR3 has 13 residues. Germline CDR1 is GTSNPN and CDR2 is SVGIG (reference sequence). CDR3 coding DNA: TGTGCCTGGAGTACCAGGGAGGCCCAGCCCCAGCATTTT. As protein: CAWSTREAQPQHF. The entire variable domain, with the rest obtained from reference TRBV30 and TRBJ1-5, is as follows: SQTIHQWPATLVQPVGSPLSLECTVEGTSNPNLYWYRQAAGRGLQLLFYSVGIGQISSEVPQNLSASRPQDRQFILSSKKLLLSDSGFYLCAWSTREAQPQHFGDGTRLSIL.

This chain joins TRBV28 and TRBJ1-5; possibly TRBD1 for D (6 bases). Trimming removed 6 bases from V and 2 bases from J, with 11 bases in between. The CDR3 runs to 14 residues. Germline CDR1 and CDR2: MDHEN and SYDVKM. The CDR3 coding sequence is TGTGCCAGCAGCTTCGGACAGCGCAATCAGCCCCAGCATTTT. Protein product: CASSFGQRNQPQHF.

In its sample, this clone was seen a few times. The J gene is TRBJ2-3, the V gene TRBV21-1; the listed D gene, TRBD2, was not tested against the DNA. TRBV21-1 represents a pseudogene. The length of the CDR3 is 17 residues. For the CDR3, the DNA is TGTGCCAGCAGCAAAGGGAGGGGTGGTCGGGAAACAGATACGCAGTATTTT. It codes for CASSKGRGGRETDTQYF.

V and J are TRBV28 and TRBJ2-7; 10 bases map to TRBD2. The CDR3 extends over 16 amino acids. J gave up 4 bases and V 2 bases, and 8 bases lay outside the gene matches. Germline V lookup: CDR1 MDHEN, CDR2 SYDVKM. CDR3: CASSLTSGRALYEQYF. The CDR3 region has the DNA TGTGCCAGCAGTTTAACCAGCGGGAGGGCCCTGTACGAGCAGTACTTC.

A few counts support this clone. The V and J genes are TRBV19 and TRBJ1-1; D is perhaps TRBD1 (6 bases). V lost 4 bases, J lost 4 bases, and 16 bases lay in between. The CDR3 length is 15 residues. The germline CDR1 and CDR2 sequences are LNHDA and SQIVND (reference sequence). CDR3 protein: CASSRWGGATTEAFF. In DNA, the CDR3 is TGTGCCAGTAGTAGATGGGGGGGCGCAACCACTGAAGCTTTCTTT.

The rearrangement joins TRBV29-1 to TRBJ1-1; D is undetermined. The CDR3 extends over 12 amino acids. Per germline, CDR1 SQVTM and CDR2 ANQGSEA. The V end was cut by 4 bases, the J end by 1 base, with 7 bases between. As DNA, the CDR3 is TGCAGCGTTGGTGTCGGGAACACTGAAGCTTTCTTT. Protein sequence: CSVGVGNTEAFF.

This chain connects TRBV2 to TRBJ1-6, with 9 bases identical to TRBD1. Germline V gene sequence: CDR1 SNHLY, CDR2 FYNNEI. Unmatched junction bases numbered 1, after V lost 2 bases and J lost 5 bases. The CDR3 totals 15 residues. For the CDR3, the DNA is TGTGCCAGCAGTGAACGGACAGGGGATAATTCACCCCTCCACTTT. This codes for CASSERTGDNSPLHF.

This clone appeared a few times. V and J are TRBV6-1 and TRBJ2-1, with 7 bases lining up with TRBD2. This CDR3 is 14 amino acids long. V trimming: 0 bases; J trimming: 4 bases; junction bases outside the gene matches: 0. Looked up from germline, CDR1 is MNHNS and CDR2 is SASEGT. The CDR3 protein is CASSEAGGYNEQFF. As DNA, the CDR3 is TGTGCCAGCAGTGAAGCGGGGGGGTACAATGAGCAGTTCTTC.

This clone appeared a few times. The chain couples TRBV5-4 to TRBJ1-4, with D uncertain. V was cut by 0 bases and J by 3 bases, with 3 bases left in between. Germline V gene data show CDR1 as SGHNT and CDR2 as YYREEE (reference sequence). This CDR3 is built from 13 residues. The CDR3 loop is CASSLGANEKLFF. CDR3 DNA sequence: TGTGCCAGCAGCTTGGGAGCTAATGAAAAACTGTTTTTT.

This clone was seen more than once but under ten times. CDR3 DNA: TGTGCCTGGAGGGGGACAGGGCCGAGTGGCTACACCTTC. Its protein product is CAWRGTGPSGYTF. The chain uses TRBV30 and TRBJ1-2, with TRBD1 identical over 9 bases. CDR1 and CDR2 (germline): GTSNPN, SVGIG (reference sequence). The CDR3 runs 13 residues. J gave up 7 bases and V 3 bases, and 6 bases lay outside the gene matches.

This clone was counted a few times. V usage is TRBV10-2 and J usage is TRBJ2-3; 7 positions match TRBD2. The CDR3 length is 15 residues. V trimming: 2 bases; J trimming: 2 bases; junction bases outside the gene matches: 4. The germline V gene has CDR1 WSHSY and CDR2 SAAADI. The CDR3 is CASSERGRDTDTQYF. For the CDR3, the DNA is TGCGCCAGCAGTGAGAGAGGGAGGGACACAGATACGCAGTATTTT.